A single sample gave rise to the 11 T cell receptor beta chains below, sequenced in a study of identical twins. TCRdb re-called the 5' RACE reads through MiXCR, storing one row per CDR3 protein. The sample records some 200,000 distinct CDR3 sequences, around 8% being singletons. The sample was also linked to a second study, of yellow fever vaccine responses in identical twins.

Material for sequencing was memory (CD45RO+) T cells sorted from blood. The receptors originated from a woman between 18 and 29 years old in good health.

The chain links TRBV12-3 or TRBV12-4 to TRBJ1-1; TRBD1 is a possible D gene (6 bases). CDR3 length equals 14 residues. V was clipped by 6 bases and J by 4 bases, with 15 bases between them. As DNA, the CDR3 is TGTGCCAGCAGAACGGGGGGCTTGAGCACTGAAGCTTTCTTT. This gives the protein CASRTGGLSTEAFF.

This clonotype was observed a few times. This chain uses TRBV20-1 with TRBJ2-7, with TRBD2 as a possible D gene (6 bases). CDR3 length: 16 amino acids. Trimming shortened V by 3 bases and J by 0 bases, and 18 bases separated the two germline ends. CDR1 and CDR2 (germline): DFQATT, SNEGSKA (reference sequence). In nucleotides, the CDR3 is TGCAGTGCTAGTTGGAGGGAGTCTGGAAGCTCCTACGAGCAGTACTTC. Residues: CSASWRESGSSYEQYF.

This clonotype was counted at least ten times. The chain uses TRBV12-3 or TRBV12-4 and TRBJ2-3; tentatively, D is TRBD2 (5 bases). The CDR3 has 12 residues. V lost 6 bases to trimming and J lost 7 bases, with 11 bases between them. DNA for the CDR3: TGTGCCAGCAGCACCACTAGTTATACGCAGTATTTT. As protein: CASSTTSYTQYF.

This clonotype was seen repeatedly, ten times or more. The rearrangement joins TRBV20-1 to TRBJ2-2, with D hard to call. V lost 0 bases, J lost 3 bases, and 14 bases lay in between. This CDR3 region has 16 residues. CDR1 is DFQATT and CDR2 is SNEGSKA in the germline V gene (reference sequence). The DNA of the CDR3 is TGCAGTGCTAGAGATGTTTGGGGTAGTGACACCGGGGAGCTGTTTTTT. This gives the protein CSARDVWGSDTGELFF.

The J gene is TRBJ1-5, the V gene TRBV27; 7 bases align to TRBD1. Germline loops: CDR1 MNHEY, CDR2 SMNVEV (reference sequence). Unmatched junction bases numbered 10, after V lost 5 bases and J lost 6 bases. The CDR3 covers 15 residues. The chain's CDR3 is CASSPRTGLPQPQHF. CDR3 nucleotide sequence: TGTGCCAGCAGTCCCAGGACAGGCCTCCCTCAGCCCCAGCATTTT.

This clonotype was counted between two and nine times. The gene calls are TRBV2 and TRBJ2-5; 9 nucleotides agree with TRBD1. The CDR3 loop spans 13 amino acids. The V gene end was trimmed by 4 bases and the J gene end by 5 bases; junction bases not matched to a gene: 2. Germline V CDR1 and CDR2: SNHLY, FYNNEI. CDR3 DNA sequence: TGTGCCAGCAGTGTGACAGGGGGGGAGACCCAGTACTTC. Translated, it gives CASSVTGGETQYF.

This clonotype was seen a handful of times. The chain has TRBV2 and TRBJ2-7; D remains unclear. The V end was cut by 0 bases, the J end by 6 bases, with 6 bases between. Germline V gene data show CDR1 as SNHLY and CDR2 as FYNNEI. This CDR3 is built from 12 residues. CDR3 residues: CASSEAQIEQYF. CDR3 bases: TGTGCCAGCAGTGAAGCGCAGATCGAGCAGTACTTC.

This clonotype was counted at least ten times. This chain links TRBV7-8 with TRBJ2-7; perhaps TRBD1 as D (5 bases). V gave up 5 bases and J gave up 0 bases, with 14 bases separating them. This CDR3 contains 15 residues. CDR1 is SGHVS, CDR2 FQNEAQ, per germline. CDR3 region: CASSVFQGPSYEQYF. CDR3 in DNA: TGTGCCAGCAGCGTCTTTCAGGGCCCCTCCTACGAGCAGTACTTC.

The chain carries TRBV18 and TRBJ2-1; tentative D call: TRBD1 (6 bases). Germline CDR1 KGHSH, CDR2 LQKENI. Trimming cost V 4 bases and J 6 bases, with 16 bases left between them. The CDR3 is 15 residues long. The CDR3 sequence: CASSLLQGGANEQFF. DNA for the CDR3: TGTGCCAGCTCACTCCTACAGGGCGGTGCCAATGAGCAGTTCTTC.

This clonotype appeared many times. The chain combines TRBV4-3 with TRBJ2-7; 10 bases map to TRBD2. Germline V gives CDR1 LGHNA, CDR2 YSLEER. J gave up 3 bases and V 0 bases, and 5 bases lay outside the gene matches. The CDR3 spans 16 residues. CDR3 sequence: CASSQEASGSDYEQYF. The CDR3 DNA reads TGCGCCAGCAGCCAAGAGGCTAGCGGGAGCGACTACGAGCAGTACTTC.

This clonotype was seen at least ten times. V gene TRBV5-6 combines with J gene TRBJ2-2; D remains unclear. The CDR3 contains 16 residues. Trimming removed 2 bases at V and 5 bases at J, with 16 bases between. Germline-derived CDR1 and CDR2 are SGHDT and YYEEEE. The CDR3 is CASSFWSDRRTGELFF. In DNA form, the CDR3 reads TGTGCCAGCAGCTTCTGGTCCGACCGGCGGACCGGGGAGCTGTTTTTT. The variable domain in full, completed from reference TRBV5-6 and TRBJ2-2, reads DAGVTQSPTHLIKTRGQQVTLRCSPKSGHDTVSWYQQALGQGPQFIFQYYEEEERQRGNFPDRFSGHQFPNYSSELNVNALLLGDSALYLCASSFWSDRRTGELFFGEGSRLTVL.